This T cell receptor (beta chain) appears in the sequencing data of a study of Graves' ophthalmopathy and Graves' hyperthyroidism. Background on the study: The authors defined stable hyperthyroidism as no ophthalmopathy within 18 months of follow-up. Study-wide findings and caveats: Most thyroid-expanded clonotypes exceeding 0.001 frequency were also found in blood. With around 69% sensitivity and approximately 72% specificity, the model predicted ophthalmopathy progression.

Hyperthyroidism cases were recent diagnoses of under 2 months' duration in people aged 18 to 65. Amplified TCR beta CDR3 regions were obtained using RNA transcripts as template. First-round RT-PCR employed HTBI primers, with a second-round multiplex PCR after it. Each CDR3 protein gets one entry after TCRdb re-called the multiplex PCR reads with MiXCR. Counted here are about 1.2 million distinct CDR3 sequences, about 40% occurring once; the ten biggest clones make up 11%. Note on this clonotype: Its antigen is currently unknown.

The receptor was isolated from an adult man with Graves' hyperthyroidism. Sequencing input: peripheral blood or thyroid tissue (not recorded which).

CDR3 residues: CASGQSAETQYF. CDR3 nucleotides: TGTGCCAGCGGACAGTCTGCGGAGACCCAGTACTTC. This chain connects TRBV2 to TRBJ2-5, with D maybe TRBD1 (6 bases). V dropped 8 bases and J dropped 5 bases, with 12 bases sitting between them. CDR3 length: 12 residues. Germline-derived CDR1 and CDR2 are SNHLY and FYNNEI.